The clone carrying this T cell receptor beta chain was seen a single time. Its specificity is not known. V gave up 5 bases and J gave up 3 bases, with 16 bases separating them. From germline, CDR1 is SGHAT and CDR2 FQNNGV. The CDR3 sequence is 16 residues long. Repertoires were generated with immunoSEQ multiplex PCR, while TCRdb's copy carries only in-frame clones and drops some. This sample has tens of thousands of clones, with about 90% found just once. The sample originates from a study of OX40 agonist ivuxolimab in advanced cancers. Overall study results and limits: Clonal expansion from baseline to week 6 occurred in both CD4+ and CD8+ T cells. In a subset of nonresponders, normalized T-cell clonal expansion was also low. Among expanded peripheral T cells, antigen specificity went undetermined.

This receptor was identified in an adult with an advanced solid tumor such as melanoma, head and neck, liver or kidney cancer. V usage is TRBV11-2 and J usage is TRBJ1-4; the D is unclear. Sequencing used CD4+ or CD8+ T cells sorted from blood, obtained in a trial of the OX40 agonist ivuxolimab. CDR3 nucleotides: TGTGCCAGCAGCCCAGGAAGCAGGAGCTCTAATGAAAAACTGTTTTTT. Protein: CASSPGSRSSNEKLFF.